The 18 T cell receptor beta chains in this list originate from one sample, sequenced in a study of T cell responses to AZD1222 COVID-19 vaccine. Assay used: immunoSEQ multiplex PCR; TCRdb lists only in-frame clones, some missing. This table has over 70,000 clones, approximately 89% appearing once. Material: peripheral blood, obtained 28 days after the second AZD1222 dose. The receptors were sampled from an adult who received the AZD1222 COVID-19 vaccine.

The chain employs TRBV11-2 and TRBJ2-7; D unresolved. With 2 bases removed from V and 2 bases from J, the gap between germline ends came to 7 bases. Germline V gene lookup returns CDR1 SGHAT and CDR2 FQNNGV. The CDR3 consists of 13 residues. The CDR3 nucleotides read TGTGCCAGCAGCTTACTTCAGACCTACGAGCAGTACTTC. Its translation: CASSLLQTYEQYF.

The chain is built from TRBV19 and TRBJ1-5; 10 bases map to TRBD1. CDR1 and CDR2 from the germline V gene are LNHDA and SQIVND (reference sequence). After removal of 7 bases from V and 6 bases from J, the junction contained 12 bases not matched to a gene. This CDR3 is built from 16 residues. The CDR3 reads CASTPTGTGVGQPQHF. The DNA of the CDR3 is TGTGCCAGTACCCCGACCGGGACAGGGGTCGGTCAGCCCCAGCATTTT.

The rearrangement joins TRBV2 to TRBJ2-7, with D maybe TRBD1 (6 bases). Germline assignment: CDR1 SNHLY and CDR2 FYNNEI. With 6 bases removed from V and 0 bases from J, the gap between germline ends came to 9 bases. CDR3 length: 13 residues. The CDR3 DNA follows: TGTGCCAGCAGGGGGGACAACTCCTACGAGCAGTACTTC. Protein: CASRGDNSYEQYF. The full variable domain, with the rest looked up from reference TRBV2 and TRBJ2-7, is EPEVTQTPSHQVTQMGQEVILRCVPISNHLYFYWYRQILGQKVEFLVSFYNNEISEKSEIFDDQFSVERPDGSNFTLKIRSTKLEDSAMYFCASRGDNSYEQYFGPGTRLTVT.

This chain links TRBV10-3 with TRBJ2-3; 7 bases are a match to TRBD1. Germline V CDR1 and CDR2: ENHRY, SYGVKD. The J segment lost 4 bases and the V segment lost 7 bases, leaving 5 bases of the junction unmatched. This CDR3 is built from 13 residues. CDR3 loop: CAITGDRADTQYF. The DNA for the CDR3 is TGTGCCATCACGGGTGACAGGGCAGATACGCAGTATTTT.

CDR3 sequence: CASRPRQGLNEKLFF. The CDR3 bases are TGTGCCAGCAGACCTAGACAGGGCCTTAATGAAAAACTGTTTTTT. This sequence joins TRBV6-5 and TRBJ1-4; 7 bases are a match to TRBD1. V lost 6 bases and J lost 4; bases outside the gene matches: 8. The CDR3 length is 15 residues. From germline, CDR1 is MNHEY and CDR2 SVGAGI.

The chain combines TRBV19 with TRBJ1-4; 8 positions match TRBD1. Germline CDR1 and CDR2: LNHDA and SQIVND (reference sequence). V was pared by 6 bases and J by 8 bases, with 11 bases of the junction left unmatched. CDR3 length: 15 residues. Here the CDR3 DNA reads TGTGCCAGTAGGCCCCGACAGGGGATCGGGGAAAAACTGTTTTTT. It yields the protein CASRPRQGIGEKLFF.

The gene calls are TRBV27 and TRBJ2-1; D is uncertain. Germline V gives CDR1 MNHEY, CDR2 SMNVEV (reference sequence). Trimming removed 1 base from V and 1 base from J, with 8 bases in between. The CDR3 totals 15 residues. CDR3 amino acids: CASSLYLGSYNEQFF. In nucleotides, the CDR3 is TGTGCCAGCAGTTTATACCTGGGTTCCTACAATGAGCAGTTCTTC.

The chain recombines TRBV27 with TRBJ2-1, with TRBD2 matching over 8 bases. There are 18 residues in the CDR3. The V gene end was trimmed by 2 bases and the J gene end by 0 bases; junction bases not matched to a gene: 9. The germline V gene encodes CDR1 MNHEY and CDR2 SMNVEV (reference sequence). The CDR3 sequence is CASSLNPIAGFSYNEQFF. CDR3 in DNA: TGTGCCAGCAGTTTAAATCCTATAGCGGGGTTCTCCTACAATGAGCAGTTCTTC.

This chain uses TRBV6-2 or TRBV6-3 with TRBJ1-2, with D tentatively TRBD1 (5 bases). There are 15 residues in the CDR3. Per the germline V gene, CDR1 is MNHEY and CDR2 is SVGEGT. The V and J ends lost 0 bases and 6 bases respectively, with 14 bases between them. The CDR3 region has the DNA TGTGCCAGCAGTTACTCGAGGGGCAACGGAGATGGCTACACCTTC. The encoded protein is CASSYSRGNGDGYTF.

This chain links TRBV24-1 with TRBJ2-5, with a tentative D call TRBD2 (5 bases). Trimming cost V 3 bases and J 5 bases, with 9 bases left between them. Germline-derived CDR1 and CDR2 are KGHDR and SFDVKD. This CDR3 is built from 13 residues. The DNA of the CDR3 is TGTGCCACCAGTGATGGCGGGCTCGAGACCCAGTACTTC. This sequence encodes CATSDGGLETQYF.

This chain uses TRBV24-1 with TRBJ2-7; TRBD1 matches 11 bases. Germline V lookup: CDR1 KGHDR, CDR2 SFDVKD. The CDR3 is 17 residues long. J gave up 6 bases and V 9 bases, and 18 bases lay outside the gene matches. CDR3: CATVPGPGTGGPGEQYV. The CDR3 nucleotides read TGTGCCACCGTTCCTGGACCCGGGACAGGGGGTCCGGGCGAGCAGTACGTC.

CDR3 loop: CASIQAVGGTEAFF. The CDR3 coding sequence is TGTGCCAGCATACAGGCGGTGGGAGGGACTGAAGCTTTCTTT. The chain uses TRBV3-1 (or the pseudogene TRBV3-2) and TRBJ1-1; possibly TRBD1 for D (5 bases). The germline V gene has CDR1 LGHDT and CDR2 YNNKEL (reference sequence). Trimming took off 7 bases at V and 5 bases at J, with 17 bases between the two ends. The CDR3 has 14 amino acids.

The rearrangement joins TRBV20-1 to TRBJ2-3, with D uncertain. Per germline, CDR1 DFQATT and CDR2 SNEGSKA (reference sequence). V shed 1 base and J shed 6 bases, with 2 bases lying between them. The CDR3 loop spans 10 amino acids. The DNA of the CDR3 is TGCAGTGCTAGAGGCGATACGCAGTATTTT. Its translation is CSARGDTQYF.

The chain combines TRBV5-4 with TRBJ2-7; 10 positions match TRBD1. Per the germline V gene, CDR1 is SGHNT and CDR2 is YYREEE (reference sequence). Unmatched junction bases numbered 1, after V lost 0 bases and J lost 4 bases. This CDR3 is built from 14 residues. The CDR3 DNA sequence: TGTGCCAGCAGCTTGGGACAGGGGGCGTACGAGCAGTACTTC. It yields the protein CASSLGQGAYEQYF. The variable domain in full, completed from reference TRBV5-4 and TRBJ2-7, reads ETGVTQSPTHLIKTRGQQVTLRCSSQSGHNTVSWYQQALGQGPQFIFQYYREEENGRGNFPPRFSGLQFPNYSSELNVNALELDDSALYLCASSLGQGAYEQYFGPGTRLTVT.

This chain uses TRBV12-3 or TRBV12-4 with TRBJ1-2, with 8 bases aligning to TRBD1. V dropped 7 bases and J dropped 7; count of bases not matched to a gene: 8. CDR3 length: 13 amino acids. The DNA of the CDR3 is TGTGCCAGCAAGGACAGGGCGGCTTCTGGCTACACCTTC. Amino acid sequence: CASKDRAASGYTF.

This clone has just a few counts. The V call is TRBV7-2, the J call TRBJ1-6; the D is unclear. The V gene lost 5 bases and the J gene lost 10 bases, with 21 bases spanning the gap. The CDR3 has 16 amino acids. Germline CDR1 reads SGHTA; CDR2 reads FQGNSA. CDR3 in amino acids: CASSPGGSPRRSPLHF. The CDR3 DNA is TGTGCCAGCAGCCCCGGAGGGTCACCCCGGCGGTCACCCCTCCACTTT.

The chain has TRBV5-1 and TRBJ2-2; tentatively, D is TRBD2 (5 bases). Germline V gene data show CDR1 as SGHRS and CDR2 as YFSETQ. With 1 base removed from V and 3 bases from J, the gap between germline ends came to 10 bases. This CDR3 spans 15 amino acids. The CDR3 sequence is CASSLPGWDTGELFF. DNA for the CDR3: TGCGCCAGCAGCTTGCCGGGATGGGACACCGGGGAGCTGTTTTTT.

V usage is TRBV5-4 and J usage is TRBJ2-1; TRBD2 matches 13 bases. The CDR3 totals 16 residues. V was clipped by 4 bases and J by 3 bases; unmatched bases: 4. Per the germline V gene, CDR1 is SGHNT and CDR2 is YYREEE (reference sequence). The CDR3 DNA reads TGTGCCAGCAGCAGGGGGACTAGCGGGGTCTACAATGAGCAGTTCTTC. As protein: CASSRGTSGVYNEQFF.